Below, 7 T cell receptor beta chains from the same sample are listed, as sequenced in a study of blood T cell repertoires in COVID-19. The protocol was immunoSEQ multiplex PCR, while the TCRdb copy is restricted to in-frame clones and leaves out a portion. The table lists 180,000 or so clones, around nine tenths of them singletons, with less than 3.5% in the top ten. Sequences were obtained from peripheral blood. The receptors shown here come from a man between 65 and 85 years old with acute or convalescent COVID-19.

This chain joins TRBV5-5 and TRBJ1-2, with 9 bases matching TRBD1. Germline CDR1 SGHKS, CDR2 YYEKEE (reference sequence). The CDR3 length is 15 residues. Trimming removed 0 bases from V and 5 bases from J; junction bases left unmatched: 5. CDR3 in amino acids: CASSLAGQGLYGYTF. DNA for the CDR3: TGTGCCAGCAGCTTGGCGGGACAGGGCCTGTATGGCTACACCTTC.

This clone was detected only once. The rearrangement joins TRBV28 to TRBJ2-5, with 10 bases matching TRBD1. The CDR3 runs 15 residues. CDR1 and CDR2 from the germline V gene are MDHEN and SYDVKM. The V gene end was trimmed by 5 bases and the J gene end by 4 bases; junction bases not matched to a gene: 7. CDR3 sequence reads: CASSVGQGGTETQYF. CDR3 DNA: TGTGCCAGCAGTGTAGGACAGGGGGGCACAGAGACCCAGTACTTC.

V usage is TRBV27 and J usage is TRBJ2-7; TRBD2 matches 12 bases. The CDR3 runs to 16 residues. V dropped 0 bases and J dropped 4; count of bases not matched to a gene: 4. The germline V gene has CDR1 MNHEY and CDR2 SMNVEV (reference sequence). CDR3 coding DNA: TGTGCCAGCAGTTTATCCCTCGGGACTAGCGGGTACGAGCAGTACTTC. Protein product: CASSLSLGTSGYEQYF.

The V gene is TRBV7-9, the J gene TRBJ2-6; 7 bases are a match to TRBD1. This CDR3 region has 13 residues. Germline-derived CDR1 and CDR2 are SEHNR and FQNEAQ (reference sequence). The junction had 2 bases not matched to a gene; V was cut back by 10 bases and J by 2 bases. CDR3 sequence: CAIDRAGANVLTF. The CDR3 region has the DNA TGTGCCATCGACAGGGCTGGGGCCAACGTCCTGACTTTC.

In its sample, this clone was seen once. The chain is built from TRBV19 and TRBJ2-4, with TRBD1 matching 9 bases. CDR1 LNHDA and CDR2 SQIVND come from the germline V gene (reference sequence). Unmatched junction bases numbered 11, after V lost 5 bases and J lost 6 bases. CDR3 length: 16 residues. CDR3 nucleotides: TGTGCCAGTAGTCCCCTCATTGGACAGGGGCCAAACATTCAGTACTTC. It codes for CASSPLIGQGPNIQYF.

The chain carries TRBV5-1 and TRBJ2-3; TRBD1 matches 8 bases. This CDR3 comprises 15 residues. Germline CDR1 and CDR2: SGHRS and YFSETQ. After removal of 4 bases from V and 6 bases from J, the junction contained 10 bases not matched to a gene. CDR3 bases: TGCGCCAGCAGCACCGGACAGGGTGTAGGGGATACGCAGTATTTT. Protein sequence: CASSTGQGVGDTQYF.

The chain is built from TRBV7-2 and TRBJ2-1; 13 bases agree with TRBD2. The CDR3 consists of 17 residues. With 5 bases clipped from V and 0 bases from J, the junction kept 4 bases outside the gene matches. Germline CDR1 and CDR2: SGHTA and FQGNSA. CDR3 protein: CASSTWTSGGSYNEQFF. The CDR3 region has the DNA TGTGCCAGCAGCACCTGGACTAGCGGGGGCTCCTACAATGAGCAGTTCTTC.